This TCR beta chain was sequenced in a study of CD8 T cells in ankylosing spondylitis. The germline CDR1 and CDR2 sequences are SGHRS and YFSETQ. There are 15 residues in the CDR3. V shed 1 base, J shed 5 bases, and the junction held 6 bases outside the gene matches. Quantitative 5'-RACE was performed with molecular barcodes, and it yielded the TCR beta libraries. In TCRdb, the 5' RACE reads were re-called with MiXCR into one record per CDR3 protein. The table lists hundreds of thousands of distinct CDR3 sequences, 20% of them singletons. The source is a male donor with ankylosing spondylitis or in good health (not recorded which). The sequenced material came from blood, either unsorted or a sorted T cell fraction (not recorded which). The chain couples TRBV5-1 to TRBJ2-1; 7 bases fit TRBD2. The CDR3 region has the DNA TGCGCCAGCAGCTTGCTGAAGCGGGAACACAATGAGCAGTTCTTC. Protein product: CASSLLKREHNEQFF.